This T cell receptor beta chain derives from a study of cytomegalovirus exposure and HLA in healthy donors. General study findings and limits: Cytomegalovirus association was listed for approximately 150 TCR beta chains. Later analysis placed DRB1 highest and HLA-C lowest in TCR association rates, which differed by HLA locus. The classifier reportedly diagnosed cytomegalovirus status with high sensitivity and specificity. The analysis excluded some indistinguishable V segments, including TRBV6-2 and TRBV6-3.

The PCR was carried out with 60 Vbeta primers and 13 Jbeta primers. Repertoires were generated with immunoSEQ multiplex PCR, while TCRdb's copy carries only in-frame clones and drops some. The sample records approximately 170,000 clones, approximately 71% being singletons. Germline assignment: CDR1 SQVTM and CDR2 ANQGSEA. The CDR3 is 13 residues long. The V and J ends lost 4 bases and 6 bases respectively, with 15 bases between them. This clone was observed a few times. Its specificity is not known. The sequence was collected from a girl between 10 and 17 years old in good health and CMV-seronegative. The rearrangement links TRBV29-1 to TRBJ1-2; no firm D call. Sequencing was done on a sample of PBMCs. The CDR3 sequence is CSVGRGLGDGYTF. The CDR3 nucleotides read TGCAGCGTTGGACGGGGTTTGGGCGATGGCTACACCTTC. The complete variable domain, with remaining parts taken from reference TRBV29-1 and TRBJ1-2, reads SAVISQKPSRDICQRGTSLTIQCQVDSQVTMMFWYRQQPGQSLTLIATANQGSEATYESGFVIDKFPISRPNLTFSTLTVSNMSPEDSSIYLCSVGRGLGDGYTFGSGTRLTVV.